What follows is one T cell receptor (beta chain) and its context. CDR1 is SGHRS, CDR2 YFSETQ, per germline. This CDR3 contains 16 residues. V trimming: 4 bases; J trimming: 2 bases; junction bases outside the gene matches: 4. These data belong to a study of control samples from healthy donors and cancer patients. The data were produced by immunoSEQ multiplex PCR, yet TCRdb's version contains in-frame clones alone and is incomplete. The data show about 79,000 clones, roughly 93% seen once. The rearrangement uses TRBV5-1 and TRBJ2-5, with 14 bases aligning to TRBD2. Sequencing used PBMCs. This clonotype was obtained from a woman aged 40 to 50 with lung cancer. In DNA, the CDR3 is TGCGCCAGCAGCGCCGGACTAGCGGGGGGACAAGAGACCCAGTACTTC. Its translation is CASSAGLAGGQETQYF.